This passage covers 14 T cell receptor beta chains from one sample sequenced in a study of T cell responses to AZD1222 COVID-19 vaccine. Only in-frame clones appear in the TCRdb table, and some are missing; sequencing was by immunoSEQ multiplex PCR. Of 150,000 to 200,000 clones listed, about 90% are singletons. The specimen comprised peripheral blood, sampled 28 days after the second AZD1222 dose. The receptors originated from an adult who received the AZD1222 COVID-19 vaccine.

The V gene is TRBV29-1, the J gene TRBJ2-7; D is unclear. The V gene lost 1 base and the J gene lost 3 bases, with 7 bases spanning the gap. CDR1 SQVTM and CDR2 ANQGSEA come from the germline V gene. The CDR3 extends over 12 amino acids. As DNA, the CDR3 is TGCAGCGTTGAAGGACTGTACTACGAGCAGTACTTC. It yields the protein CSVEGLYYEQYF.

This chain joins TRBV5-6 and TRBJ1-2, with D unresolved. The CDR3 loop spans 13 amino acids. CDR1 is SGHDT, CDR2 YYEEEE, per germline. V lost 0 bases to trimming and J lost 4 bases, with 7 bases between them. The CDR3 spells CASSLELAYGYTF. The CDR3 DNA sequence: TGTGCCAGCAGCTTGGAATTGGCCTATGGCTACACCTTC.

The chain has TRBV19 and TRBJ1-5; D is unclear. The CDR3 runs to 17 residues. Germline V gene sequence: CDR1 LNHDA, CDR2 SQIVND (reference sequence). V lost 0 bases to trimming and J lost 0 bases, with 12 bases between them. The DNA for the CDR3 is TGTGCCAGTAGTATAGATCTGGCCGCTTATAGCAATCAGCCCCAGCATTTT. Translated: CASSIDLAAYSNQPQHF. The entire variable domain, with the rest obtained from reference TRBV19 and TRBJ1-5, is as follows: DGGITQSPKYLFRKEGQNVTLSCEQNLNHDAMYWYRQDPGQGLRLIYYSQIVNDFQKGDIAEGYSVSREKKESFPLTVTSAQKNPTAFYLCASSIDLAAYSNQPQHFGDGTRLSIL.

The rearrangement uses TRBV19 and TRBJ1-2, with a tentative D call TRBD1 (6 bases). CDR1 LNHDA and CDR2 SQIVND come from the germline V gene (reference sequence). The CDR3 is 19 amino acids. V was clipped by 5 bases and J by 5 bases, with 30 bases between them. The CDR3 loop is CASSPWDIPIDMAGYGYTF. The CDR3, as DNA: TGTGCCAGTAGTCCCTGGGACATACCTATTGATATGGCTGGATATGGCTACACCTTC.

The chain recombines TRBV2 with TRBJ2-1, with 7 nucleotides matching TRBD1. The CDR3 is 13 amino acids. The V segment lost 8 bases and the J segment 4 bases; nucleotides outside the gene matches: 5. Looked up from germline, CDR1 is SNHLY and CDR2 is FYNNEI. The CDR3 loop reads CASGDREYNEQFF. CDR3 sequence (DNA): TGTGCCAGCGGAGACAGGGAGTACAATGAGCAGTTCTTC.

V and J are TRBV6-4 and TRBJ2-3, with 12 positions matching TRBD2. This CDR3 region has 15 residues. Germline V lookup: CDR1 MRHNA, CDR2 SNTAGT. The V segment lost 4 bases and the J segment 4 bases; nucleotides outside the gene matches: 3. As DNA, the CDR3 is TGTGCCAGCAGTGCTAGCGGGGGGGCCCCAGATACGCAGTATTTT. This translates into CASSASGGAPDTQYF.

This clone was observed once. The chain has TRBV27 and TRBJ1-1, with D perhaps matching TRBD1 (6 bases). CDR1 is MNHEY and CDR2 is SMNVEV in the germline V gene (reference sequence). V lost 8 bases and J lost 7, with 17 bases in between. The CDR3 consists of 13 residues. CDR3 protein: CASARIDRFEAFF. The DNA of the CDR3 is TGTGCCAGCGCACGAATAGACAGGTTTGAAGCTTTCTTT.

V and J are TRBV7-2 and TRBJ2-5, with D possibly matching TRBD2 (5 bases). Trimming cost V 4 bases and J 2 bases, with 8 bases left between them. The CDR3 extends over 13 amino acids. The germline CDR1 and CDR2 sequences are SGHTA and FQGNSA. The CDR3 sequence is CASSYGNQETQYF. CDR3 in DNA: TGTGCCAGCAGCTACGGGAATCAAGAGACCCAGTACTTC.

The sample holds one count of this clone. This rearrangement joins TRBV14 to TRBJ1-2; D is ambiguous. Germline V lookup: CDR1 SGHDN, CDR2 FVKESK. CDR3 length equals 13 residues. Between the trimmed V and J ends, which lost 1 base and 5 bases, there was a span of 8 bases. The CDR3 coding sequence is TGTGCCAGCAGCCAAGGGTACCGGTATGGCTACACCTTC. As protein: CASSQGYRYGYTF.

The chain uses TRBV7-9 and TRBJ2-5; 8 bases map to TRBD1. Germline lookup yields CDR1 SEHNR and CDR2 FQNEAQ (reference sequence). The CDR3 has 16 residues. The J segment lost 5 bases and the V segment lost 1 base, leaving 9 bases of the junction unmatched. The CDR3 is CASSLVGGQGPETQYF. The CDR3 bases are TGTGCCAGCAGCTTAGTTGGAGGACAGGGTCCGGAGACCCAGTACTTC.

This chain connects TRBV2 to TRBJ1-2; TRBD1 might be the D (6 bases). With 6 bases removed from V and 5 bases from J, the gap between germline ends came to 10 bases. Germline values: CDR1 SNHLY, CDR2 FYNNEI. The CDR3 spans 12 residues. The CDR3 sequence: CASSTTGYGYTF. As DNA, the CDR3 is TGTGCCAGCAGCACTACAGGGTATGGCTACACCTTC. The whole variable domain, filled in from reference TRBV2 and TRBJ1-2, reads EPEVTQTPSHQVTQMGQEVILRCVPISNHLYFYWYRQILGQKVEFLVSFYNNEISEKSEIFDDQFSVERPDGSNFTLKIRSTKLEDSAMYFCASSTTGYGYTFGSGTRLTVV.

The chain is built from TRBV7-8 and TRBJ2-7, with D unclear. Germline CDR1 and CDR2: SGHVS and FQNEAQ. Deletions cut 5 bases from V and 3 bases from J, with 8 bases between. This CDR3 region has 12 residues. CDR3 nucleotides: TGTGCCAGCAGCCCAAACGACTACGAGCAGTACTTC. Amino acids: CASSPNDYEQYF.

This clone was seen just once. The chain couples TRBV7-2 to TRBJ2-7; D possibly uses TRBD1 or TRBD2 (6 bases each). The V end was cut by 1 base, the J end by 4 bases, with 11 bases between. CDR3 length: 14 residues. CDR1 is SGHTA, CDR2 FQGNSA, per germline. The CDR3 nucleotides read TGTGCCAGCAGCTTAGGACTAGGACAGTACGAGCAGTACTTC. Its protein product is CASSLGLGQYEQYF.

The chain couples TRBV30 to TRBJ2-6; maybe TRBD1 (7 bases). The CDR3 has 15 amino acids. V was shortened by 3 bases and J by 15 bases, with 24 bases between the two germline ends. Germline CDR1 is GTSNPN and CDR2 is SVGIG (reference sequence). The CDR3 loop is CAWRQGQRAEGALTF. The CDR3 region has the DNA TGTGCCTGGAGACAGGGACAGCGGGCCGAGGGGGCCCTGACTTTC.